This T cell receptor (beta chain) is from a study of cytomegalovirus exposure and HLA in healthy donors. Study outcomes and limitations: V- and J-gene trimming of TCR beta was linked (in a later analysis) to a missense DCLRE1C variant. Relative to equally common others, HLA-associated TCR beta chains showed greater clonal expansion in a later analysis. There were reportedly fewer N-insertions in an Asian-associated ancestry cluster than the approximately 670-donor mean, in a later analysis.

Note on this clone: Its antigen is not identified.

The donors comprised healthy bone marrow donors. In the PCR, 60 Vbeta and 13 Jbeta primers were used. Data came from immunoSEQ multiplex PCR; TCRdb stores just in-frame clones and leaves some out. The sample has some 170,000 clones; under 90% are singletons. This CDR3 comprises 15 residues. Germline CDR1 MDHEN, CDR2 SYDVKM. V was clipped by 3 bases and J by 1 base, with 10 bases between them. Input material: PBMCs. This receptor was obtained from a man under 40 in good health and CMV-seronegative. The chain uses TRBV28 and TRBJ2-1; D unclear. CDR3 sequence: CASSFKPNSYNEQFF. The DNA of the CDR3 is TGTGCCAGCAGTTTTAAGCCGAATTCCTACAATGAGCAGTTCTTC.